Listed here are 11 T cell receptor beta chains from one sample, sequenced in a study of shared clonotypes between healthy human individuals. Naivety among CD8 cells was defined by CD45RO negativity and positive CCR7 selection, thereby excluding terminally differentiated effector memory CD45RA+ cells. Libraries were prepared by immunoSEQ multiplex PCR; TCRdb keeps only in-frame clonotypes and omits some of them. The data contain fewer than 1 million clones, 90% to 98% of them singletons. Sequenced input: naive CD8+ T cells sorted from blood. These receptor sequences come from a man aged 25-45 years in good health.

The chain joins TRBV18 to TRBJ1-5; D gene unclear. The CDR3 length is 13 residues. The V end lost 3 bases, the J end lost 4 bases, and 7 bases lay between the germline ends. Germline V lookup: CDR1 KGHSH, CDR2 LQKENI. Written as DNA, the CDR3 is TGTGCCAGCTCACCTGGACCGAATCAGCCCCAGCATTTT. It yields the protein CASSPGPNQPQHF.

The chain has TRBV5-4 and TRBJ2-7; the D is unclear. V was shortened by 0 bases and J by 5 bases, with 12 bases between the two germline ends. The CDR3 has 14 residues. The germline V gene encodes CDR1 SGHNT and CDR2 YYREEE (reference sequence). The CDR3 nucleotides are TGTGCCAGCAGCTTGGCCGATGTCCGCCACGAGCAGTACTTC. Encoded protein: CASSLADVRHEQYF. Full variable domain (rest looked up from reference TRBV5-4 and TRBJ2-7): ETGVTQSPTHLIKTRGQQVTLRCSSQSGHNTVSWYQQALGQGPQFIFQYYREEENGRGNFPPRFSGLQFPNYSSELNVNALELDDSALYLCASSLADVRHEQYFGPGTRLTVT.

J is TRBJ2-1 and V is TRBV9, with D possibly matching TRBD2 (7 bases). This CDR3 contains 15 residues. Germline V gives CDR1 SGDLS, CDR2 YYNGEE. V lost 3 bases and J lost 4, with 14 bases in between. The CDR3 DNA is TGTGCCAGCAGCGCCGGGGAGGGGGTATACAATGAGCAGTTCTTC. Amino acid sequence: CASSAGEGVYNEQFF.

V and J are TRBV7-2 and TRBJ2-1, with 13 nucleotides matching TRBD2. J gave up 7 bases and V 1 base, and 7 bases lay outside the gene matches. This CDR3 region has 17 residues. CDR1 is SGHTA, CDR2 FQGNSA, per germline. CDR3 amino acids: CASSLDSGLAGVNEQFF. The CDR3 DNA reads TGTGCCAGCAGCTTAGACTCTGGACTAGCGGGAGTTAATGAGCAGTTCTTC.

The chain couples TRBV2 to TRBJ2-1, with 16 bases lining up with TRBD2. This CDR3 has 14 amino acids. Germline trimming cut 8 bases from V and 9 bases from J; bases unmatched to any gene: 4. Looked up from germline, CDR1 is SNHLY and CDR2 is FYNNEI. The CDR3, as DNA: TGTGCCAGCTCGGGACTAGCGGGAGGGGGTGAGCAGTTCTTC. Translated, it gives CASSGLAGGGEQFF.

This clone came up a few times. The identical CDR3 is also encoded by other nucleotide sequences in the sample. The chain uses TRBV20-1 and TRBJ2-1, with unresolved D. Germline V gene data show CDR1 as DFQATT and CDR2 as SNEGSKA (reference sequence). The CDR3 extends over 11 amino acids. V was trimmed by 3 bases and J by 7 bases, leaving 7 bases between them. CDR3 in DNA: TGCAGTGCTAGTCCGGTGAATGAGCAGTTCTTC. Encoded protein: CSASPVNEQFF.

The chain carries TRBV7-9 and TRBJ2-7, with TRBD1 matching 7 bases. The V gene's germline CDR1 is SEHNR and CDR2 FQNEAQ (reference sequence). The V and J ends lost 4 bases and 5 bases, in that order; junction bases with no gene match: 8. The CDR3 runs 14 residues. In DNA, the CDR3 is TGTGCCAGCAGCTCAACAGGGGTGGGCCACGAGCAGTACTTC. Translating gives CASSSTGVGHEQYF.

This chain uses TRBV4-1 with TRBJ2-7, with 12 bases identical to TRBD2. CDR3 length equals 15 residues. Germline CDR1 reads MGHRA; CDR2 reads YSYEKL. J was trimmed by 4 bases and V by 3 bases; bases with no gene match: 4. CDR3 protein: CASSHGLAGIYEQYF. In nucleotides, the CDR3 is TGCGCCAGCAGCCATGGACTAGCGGGGATTTACGAGCAGTACTTC.

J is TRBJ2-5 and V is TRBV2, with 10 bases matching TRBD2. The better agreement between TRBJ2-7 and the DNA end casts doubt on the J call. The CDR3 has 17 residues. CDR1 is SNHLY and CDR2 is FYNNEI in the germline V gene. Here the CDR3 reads CASSPWGTSGASYEQYF. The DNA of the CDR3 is TGTGCCAGCAGCCCTTGGGGAACTAGCGGGGCCTCCTACGAGCAGTACTTC.

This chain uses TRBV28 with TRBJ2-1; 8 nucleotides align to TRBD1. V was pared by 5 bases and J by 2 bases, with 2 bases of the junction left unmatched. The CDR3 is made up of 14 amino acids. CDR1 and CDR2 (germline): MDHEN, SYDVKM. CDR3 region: CASSPQGAYNEQFF. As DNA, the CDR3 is TGTGCCAGCAGTCCACAGGGGGCCTACAATGAGCAGTTCTTC.

The CDR3 DNA reads TGTGCCAGCAGCTTAGGACTAACAACCTACGAGCAGTACTTC. It encodes CASSLGLTTYEQYF. The rearrangement uses TRBV7-9 and TRBJ2-7, with D perhaps matching TRBD2 (5 bases). Germline V gene data show CDR1 as SEHNR and CDR2 as FQNEAQ (reference sequence). V was trimmed by 1 base and J by 2 bases, leaving 9 bases between them. The CDR3 sequence is 14 residues long.